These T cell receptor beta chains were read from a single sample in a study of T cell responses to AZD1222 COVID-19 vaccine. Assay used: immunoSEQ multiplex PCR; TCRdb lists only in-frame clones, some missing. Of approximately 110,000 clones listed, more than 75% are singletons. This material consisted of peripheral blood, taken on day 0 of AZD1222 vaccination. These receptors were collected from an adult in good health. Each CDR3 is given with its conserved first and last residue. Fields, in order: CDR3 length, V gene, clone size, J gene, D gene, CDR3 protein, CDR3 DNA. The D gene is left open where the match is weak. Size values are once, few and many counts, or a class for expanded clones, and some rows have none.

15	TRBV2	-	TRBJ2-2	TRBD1	CASSRDRGGTGELFF	TGTGCCAGCAGTAGAGACAGGGGGGGCACCGGGGAGCTGTTTTTT
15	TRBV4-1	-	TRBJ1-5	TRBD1	CASSPTTGAGQPQHF	TGCGCCAGCAGCCCGACTACAGGGGCGGGTCAGCCCCAGCATTTT
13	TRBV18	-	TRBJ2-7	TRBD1	CASSPRQGDEQYF	TGTGCCAGCTCACCACGACAGGGAGACGAGCAGTACTTC
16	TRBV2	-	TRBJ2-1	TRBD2	CASSVTSGRGYNEQFF	TGTGCCAGCAGTGTAACTAGCGGGAGGGGCTACAATGAGCAGTTCTTC
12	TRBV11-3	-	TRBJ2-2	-	CASSRDTGELFF	TGTGCCAGCAGCCGGGACACCGGGGAGCTGTTTTTT
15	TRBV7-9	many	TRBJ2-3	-	CASSLNEGPEKEQYF	TGTGCCAGCAGCCTCAACGAGGGCCCCGAGAAGGAGCAGTATTTT
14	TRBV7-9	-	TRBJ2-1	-	CASSLPYTGREQFF	TGTGCCAGCAGCCTCCCTTACACTGGTCGGGAGCAGTTCTTC
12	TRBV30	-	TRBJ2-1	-	CAWSSWGGREFF	TGTGCCTGGAGTTCGTGGGGGGGCCGGGAGTTCTTC
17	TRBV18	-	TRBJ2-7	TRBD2	CASSPPRGSGIPYEQYF	TGTGCCAGCTCACCACCGCGGGGAAGCGGGATCCCCTACGAGCAGTACTTC
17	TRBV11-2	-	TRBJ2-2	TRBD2	CASSFPLAGVNTGELFF	TGTGCCAGCAGCTTTCCGTTAGCGGGGGTGAACACCGGGGAGCTGTTTTTT
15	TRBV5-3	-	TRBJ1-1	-	CARSFDGSGNTEAFF	TGTGCCAGAAGCTTCGATGGTTCGGGAAACACTGAAGCTTTCTTT
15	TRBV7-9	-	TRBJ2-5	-	CASSLGGSLRETQYF	TGTGCCAGCAGCTTAGGAGGCAGTCTCCGCGAGACCCAGTACTTC
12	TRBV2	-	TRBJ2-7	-	CASSGQSYEQYF	TGTGCCAGCAGTGGGCAGAGCTACGAGCAGTACTTC
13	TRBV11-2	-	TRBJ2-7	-	CASSLEAIYEQYF	TGTGCCAGCAGCTTAGAGGCGATCTACGAGCAGTACTTC
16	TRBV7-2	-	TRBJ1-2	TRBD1	CASSFGTGVLNYGYTF	TGTGCCAGCAGCTTCGGGACAGGGGTCCTTAACTATGGCTACACCTTC
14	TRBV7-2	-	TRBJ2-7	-	CATGGAQSSYEQYF	TGTGCCACCGGAGGGGCGCAAAGTTCCTACGAGCAGTACTTC
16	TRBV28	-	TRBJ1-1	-	CASSHRVGRTPTEAFF	TGTGCCAGCAGTCACCGTGTGGGGAGAACCCCCACTGAAGCTTTCTTT
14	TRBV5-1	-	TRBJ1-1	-	CASSLAGGNTEAFF	TGCGCCAGCAGCTTGGCGGGGGGGAACACTGAAGCTTTCTTT
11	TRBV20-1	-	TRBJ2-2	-	CSAGKTGELFF	TGCAGTGCCGGCAAAACCGGGGAGCTGTTTTTT
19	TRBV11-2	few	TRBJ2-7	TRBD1	CASSLDFLLASTGGGEQYF	TGTGCCAGCAGCTTAGATTTTTTGCTTGCTAGTACAGGGGGAGGCGAGCAGTACTTC
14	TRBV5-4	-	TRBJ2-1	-	CASSHGAAYNEQFF	TGTGCCAGCAGCCACGGCGCCGCCTACAATGAGCAGTTCTTC
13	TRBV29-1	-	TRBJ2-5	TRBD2	CTAETSVYGAQYF	TGCACCGCTGAGACTAGCGTTTATGGGGCCCAGTACTTC
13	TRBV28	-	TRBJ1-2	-	CASLPQGGYGYTF	TGTGCCAGCCTCCCACAGGGTGGCTATGGCTACACCTTC
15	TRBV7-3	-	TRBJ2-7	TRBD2	CASSLGTSGSYEQYF	TGTGCCAGCAGCTTGGGAACTAGCGGGAGCTACGAGCAGTACTTC
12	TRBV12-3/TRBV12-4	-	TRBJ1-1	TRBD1	CASSRQGAGAFF	TGTGCCAGCAGCCGTCAGGGGGCAGGAGCTTTCTTT
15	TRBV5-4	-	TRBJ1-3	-	CASSRDDMQGNTIYF	TGTGCCAGCAGCCGTGATGACATGCAGGGAAACACCATATATTTT
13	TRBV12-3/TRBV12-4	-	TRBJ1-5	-	CASRQGNNQPQHF	TGTGCCAGCAGGCAGGGCAACAATCAGCCCCAGCATTTT
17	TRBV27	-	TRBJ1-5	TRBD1	CASSPRSGGESNQPQHF	TGTGCCAGCAGTCCCCGGTCAGGGGGCGAAAGCAATCAGCCCCAGCATTTT
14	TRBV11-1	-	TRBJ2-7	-	CASSLRGATYEQYF	TGTGCCAGCAGCCTTCGTGGGGCCACCTACGAGCAGTACTTC
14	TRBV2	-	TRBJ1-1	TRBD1	CASRTGGMNTEAFF	TGTGCCAGCAGGACAGGGGGAATGAACACTGAAGCTTTCTTT
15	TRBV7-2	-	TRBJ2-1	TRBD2	CASTPRPSGSNEQFF	TGTGCCAGCACCCCCCGGCCTAGCGGGAGTAATGAGCAGTTCTTC
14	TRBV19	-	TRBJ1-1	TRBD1	CASNLQGMNTEAFF	TGTGCCAGTAACCTACAGGGGATGAACACTGAAGCTTTCTTT
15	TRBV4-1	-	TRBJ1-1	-	CASSLVGPNVNEAFF	TGCGCCAGCAGCCTCGTGGGGCCGAACGTGAATGAAGCTTTCTTT
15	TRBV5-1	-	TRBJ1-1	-	CASSLLGGRGTEAFF	TGCGCCAGCAGCTTGCTAGGGGGGAGAGGCACTGAAGCTTTCTTT
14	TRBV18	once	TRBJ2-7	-	CASSPGVNSYEQYF	TGTGCCAGCTCACCAGGGGTTAACTCCTACGAGCAGTACTTC
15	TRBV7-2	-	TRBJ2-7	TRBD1	CASSPQTGGSYEQYF	TGTGCCAGCAGCCCACAGACAGGGGGCTCCTACGAGCAGTACTTC
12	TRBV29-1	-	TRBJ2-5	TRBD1	CSVAGTAETQYF	TGCAGCGTGGCTGGGACAGCAGAGACCCAGTACTTC
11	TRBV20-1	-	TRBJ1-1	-	CSANMNTEAFF	TGCAGTGCTAATATGAACACTGAAGCTTTCTTT
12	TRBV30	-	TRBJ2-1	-	CAQEPSYNEQFF	TGTGCACAGGAGCCGTCCTACAATGAGCAGTTCTTC
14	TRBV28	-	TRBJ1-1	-	CASTAPWRLTEAFF	TGTGCCAGCACCGCCCCCTGGAGACTCACTGAAGCTTTCTTT
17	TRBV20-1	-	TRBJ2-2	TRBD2	CSASGLAGGPGTGELFF	TGCAGTGCTAGTGGACTAGCGGGAGGGCCGGGCACCGGGGAGCTGTTTTTT
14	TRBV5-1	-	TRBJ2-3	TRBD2	CASSPSGGTDTQYF	TGCGCCAGCAGTCCCAGCGGGGGCACAGATACGCAGTATTTT